A single sample gave rise to the 5 T cell receptor beta chains below, sequenced in a study of Tregs in tolerant kidney transplant recipients (dated by TCRdb to the late 2010s). The library was obtained by the immunoSEQ multiplex PCR assay. TCRdb obtained this table from immuneACCESS and retained in-frame rearrangements with V and J assigned. These tables miss some clones; where compared with another copy, unresolved V genes account for less than half of the shortfall, and the remainder is unexplained. The sample records 15,000 to 18,000 clones, more than 80% of which are singletons. 10% to 15% of the sample comes from the top ten. Source material: CD8+ T cells from blood. The origin of the receptors is a human donor in good health.

This rearrangement joins TRBV7-7 to TRBJ1-1; D unresolved. Germline values: CDR1 SSHAT, CDR2 FNYEAQ (reference sequence). CDR3 size: 12 residues. The CDR3 DNA reads TGTGCTAGGACTGGGTTGGGCACTGAAGCTTTCTTT. Translating it yields CARTGLGTEAFF.

V is TRBV5-1 and J is TRBJ2-5; TRBD2 matches at 7 bases. V lost 1 base, J lost 3 bases, and 3 bases stayed unmatched. Germline V gene lookup returns CDR1 SGHRS and CDR2 YFSETQ. CDR3 length equals 14 residues. CDR3 in amino acids: CASSLTGREETQYF. CDR3 nucleotides: TGCGCCAGCAGCTTGACTGGGAGGGAAGAGACCCAGTACTTC.

The V call is TRBV5-4, the J call TRBJ2-7, with TRBD1 matching over 7 bases. This CDR3 has 15 residues. Trimming removed 1 base from V and 5 bases from J; junction bases left unmatched: 9. Germline CDR1 reads SGHNT; CDR2 reads YYREEE (reference sequence). The CDR3 reads CASSLSRQGSDEQYF. The CDR3 region has the DNA TGTGCCAGCAGCTTGTCCCGACAGGGATCTGACGAGCAGTACTTC. The full variable domain, in which reference TRBV5-4 and TRBJ2-7 provide the parts outside the CDR3, is ETGVTQSPTHLIKTRGQQVTLRCSSQSGHNTVSWYQQALGQGPQFIFQYYREEENGRGNFPPRFSGLQFPNYSSELNVNALELDDSALYLCASSLSRQGSDEQYFGPGTRLTVT.

This clone occurred once. The CDR3 sequence: CSAGAGTNEQFF. The CDR3 DNA reads TGCAGCGCGGGTGCGGGGACCAATGAGCAGTTCTTC. The rearrangement uses TRBV29-1 and TRBJ2-1; D is perhaps TRBD2 (6 bases). The CDR3 sequence is 12 residues long. Germline V gene lookup returns CDR1 SQVTM and CDR2 ANQGSEA. Trimming took off 7 bases at V and 6 bases at J, with 13 bases between the two ends.

The V call is TRBV6-5, the J call TRBJ2-1; D gene unclear. Germline assignment: CDR1 MNHEY and CDR2 SVGAGI. V was pared by 5 bases and J by 2 bases, with 7 bases between. This CDR3 is built from 13 residues. CDR3 amino acids: CASSPRAYNEQFF. CDR3 coding DNA: TGTGCCAGCAGTCCCCGAGCCTACAATGAGCAGTTCTTC.